Sequencing of this TCR beta chain was carried out in a study of early T cells in non-severe SARS-CoV-2 infection. In the study overall: Unpaired chains resulted from sequencing bulk RNA of unsorted whole blood.

Trimming stripped 2 bases from V and 7 bases from J, with 11 bases between. CDR3 length equals 14 residues. CDR1 SEHNR and CDR2 FQNEAQ come from the germline V gene (reference sequence). Many counts were recorded for this clonotype. Its matching antigen is unknown. Findings of the study overall: VDJdb-based matching was biased toward anti-spike CD8 responses and missed private and CD4 specificities.

Individually, cDNA molecules had unique molecular identifiers attached to them. MiXCR was run by TCRdb on the 5' RACE reads, yielding one entry per CDR3 protein. The sample consists of more than 25,000 distinct CDR3 sequences, 5% to 7% of them appearing once. The clonotype was recovered from an adult who was a healthcare worker with PCR-confirmed SARS-CoV-2 infection or an uninfected control (not recorded which). This chain connects TRBV7-9 to TRBJ1-4; tentative D call: TRBD1 (5 bases). The source material was whole blood. The DNA of the CDR3 is TGTGCCAGCAGCTTACAGGGTTGGGGTGAAAAACTGTTTTTT. Translating gives CASSLQGWGEKLFF. The variable domain in full, with the rest retrieved from reference TRBV7-9 and TRBJ1-4, is DTGVSQNPRHKITKRGQNVTFRCDPISEHNRLYWYRQTLGQGPEFLTYFQNEAQLEKSRLLSDRFSAERPKGSFSTLEIQRTEQGDSAMYLCASSLQGWGEKLFFGSGTQLSVL.